One TCR beta chain is described in this entry. Participants, about 18 to 90 years old, spanned 24 US areas. The recovered donors of Cohort 3 showed two negative PCRs, clearance, or symptom resolution. The data belong to a study of blood T cell repertoires in COVID-19. Study information: PBMCs, B-cell-depleted T cells, or T cells provided the cDNA or gDNA that made up the material.

TCRdb keeps only in-frame clones here, not all; method: immunoSEQ multiplex PCR. The repertoire includes 250,000 to 300,000 clones, approximately 91% of them detected once, and less than 2% sits in the top ten. J lost 0 bases, V lost 6 bases, and 0 bases had no gene match. The CDR3 contains 13 residues. Sequencing was carried out using PBMCs or T cells enriched from blood (not recorded which). The TCR comes from a woman aged 40 to 49 who had recovered from COVID-19. The chain joins TRBV12-3 or TRBV12-4 to TRBJ2-7; 9 nucleotides match TRBD2. The CDR3 loop reads CASRLAGSYEQYF. CDR3 in DNA: TGTGCCAGCAGACTAGCGGGCTCCTACGAGCAGTACTTC.